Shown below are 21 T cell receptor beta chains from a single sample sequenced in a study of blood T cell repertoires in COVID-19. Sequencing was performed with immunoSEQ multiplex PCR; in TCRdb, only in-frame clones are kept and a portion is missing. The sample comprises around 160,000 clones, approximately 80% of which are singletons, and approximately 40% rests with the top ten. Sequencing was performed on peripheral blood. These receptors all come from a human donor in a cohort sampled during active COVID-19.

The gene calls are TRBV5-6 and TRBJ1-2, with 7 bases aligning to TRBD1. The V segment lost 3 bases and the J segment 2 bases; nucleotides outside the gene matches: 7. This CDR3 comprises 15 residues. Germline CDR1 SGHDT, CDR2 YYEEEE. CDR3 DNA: TGTGCCAGCAGCTGGGGTACAGGGGTGAACTATGGCTACACCTTC. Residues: CASSWGTGVNYGYTF.

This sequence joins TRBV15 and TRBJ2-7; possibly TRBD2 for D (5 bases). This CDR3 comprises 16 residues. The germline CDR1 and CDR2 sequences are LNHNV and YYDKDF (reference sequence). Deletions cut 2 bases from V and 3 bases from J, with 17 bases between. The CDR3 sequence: CATSRNSGWQSYEQYF. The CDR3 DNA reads TGTGCCACCAGCAGAAATTCGGGGTGGCAGAGCTACGAGCAGTACTTC.

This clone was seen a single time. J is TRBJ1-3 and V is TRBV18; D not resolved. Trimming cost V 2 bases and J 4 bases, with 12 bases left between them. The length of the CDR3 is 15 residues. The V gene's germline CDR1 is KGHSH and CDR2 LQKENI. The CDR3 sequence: CASSPAPGNGNTIYF. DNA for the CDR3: TGTGCCAGCTCACCAGCCCCGGGAAACGGAAACACCATATATTTT.

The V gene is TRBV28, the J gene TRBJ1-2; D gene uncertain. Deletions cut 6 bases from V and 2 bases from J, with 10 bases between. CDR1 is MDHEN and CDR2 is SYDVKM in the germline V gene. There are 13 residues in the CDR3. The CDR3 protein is CASSSEMNYGYTF. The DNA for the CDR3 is TGTGCCAGCAGCTCTGAGATGAACTATGGCTACACCTTC.

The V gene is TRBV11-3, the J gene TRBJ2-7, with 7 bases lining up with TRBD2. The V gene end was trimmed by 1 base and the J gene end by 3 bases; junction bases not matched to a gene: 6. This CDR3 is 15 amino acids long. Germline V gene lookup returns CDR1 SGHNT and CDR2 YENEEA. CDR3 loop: CASSLVPAGDYEQYF. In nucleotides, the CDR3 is TGTGCCAGCAGCTTAGTTCCTGCGGGGGACTACGAGCAGTACTTC.

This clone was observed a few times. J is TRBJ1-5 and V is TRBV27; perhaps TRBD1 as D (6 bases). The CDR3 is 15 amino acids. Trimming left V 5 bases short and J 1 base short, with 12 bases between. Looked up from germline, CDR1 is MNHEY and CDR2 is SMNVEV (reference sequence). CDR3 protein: CASSPGQTSNQPQHF. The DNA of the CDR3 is TGTGCCAGCAGTCCCGGACAGACAAGCAATCAGCCCCAGCATTTT.

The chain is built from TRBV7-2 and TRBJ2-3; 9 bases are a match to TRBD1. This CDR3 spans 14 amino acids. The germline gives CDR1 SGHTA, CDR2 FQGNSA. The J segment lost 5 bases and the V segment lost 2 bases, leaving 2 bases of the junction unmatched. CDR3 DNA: TGTGCCAGCAGCTTATCGGACAGGGGAGATACGCAGTATTTT. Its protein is CASSLSDRGDTQYF.

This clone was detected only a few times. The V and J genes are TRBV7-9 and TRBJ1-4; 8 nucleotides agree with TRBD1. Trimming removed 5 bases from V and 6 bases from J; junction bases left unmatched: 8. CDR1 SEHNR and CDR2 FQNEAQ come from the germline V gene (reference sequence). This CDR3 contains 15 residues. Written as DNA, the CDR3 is TGTGCCAGCAGCCAGGGGGACAGGCGAGATGAAAAACTGTTTTTT. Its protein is CASSQGDRRDEKLFF.

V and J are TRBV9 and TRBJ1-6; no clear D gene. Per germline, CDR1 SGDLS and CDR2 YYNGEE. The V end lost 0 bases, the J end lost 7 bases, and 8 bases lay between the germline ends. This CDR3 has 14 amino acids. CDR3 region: CASSVGYGNSPLHF. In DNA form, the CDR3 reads TGTGCCAGCAGCGTAGGCTACGGGAATTCACCCCTCCACTTT.

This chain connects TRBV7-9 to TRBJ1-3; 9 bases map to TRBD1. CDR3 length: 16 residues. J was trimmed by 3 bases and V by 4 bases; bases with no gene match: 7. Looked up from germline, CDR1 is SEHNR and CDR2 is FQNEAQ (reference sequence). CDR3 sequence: CASSSRTGADGNTIYF. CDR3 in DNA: TGTGCCAGCAGCTCTAGGACAGGGGCGGATGGAAACACCATATATTTT. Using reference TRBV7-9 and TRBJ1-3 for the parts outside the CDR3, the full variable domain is DTGVSQNPRHKITKRGQNVTFRCDPISEHNRLYWYRQTLGQGPEFLTYFQNEAQLEKSRLLSDRFSAERPKGSFSTLEIQRTEQGDSAMYLCASSSRTGADGNTIYFGEGSWLTVV.

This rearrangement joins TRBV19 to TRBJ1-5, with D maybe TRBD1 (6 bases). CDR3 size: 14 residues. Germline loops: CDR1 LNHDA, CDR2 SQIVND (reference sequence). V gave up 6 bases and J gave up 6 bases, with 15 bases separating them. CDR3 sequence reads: CASSPDGGRQPQHF. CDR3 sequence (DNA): TGTGCCAGTAGCCCCGACGGGGGGCGTCAGCCCCAGCATTTT.

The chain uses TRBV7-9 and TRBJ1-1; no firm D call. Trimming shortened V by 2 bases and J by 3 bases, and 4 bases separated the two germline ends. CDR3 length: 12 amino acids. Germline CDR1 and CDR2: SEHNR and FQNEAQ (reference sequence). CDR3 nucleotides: TGTGCCAGCAGCTTACTCTACACTGAAGCTTTCTTT. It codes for CASSLLYTEAFF.

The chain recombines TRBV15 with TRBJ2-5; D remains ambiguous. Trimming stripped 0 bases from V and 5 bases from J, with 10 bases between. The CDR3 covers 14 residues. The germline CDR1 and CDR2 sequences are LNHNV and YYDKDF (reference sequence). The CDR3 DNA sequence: TGTGCCACCAGCAGAGATGTGGCAACCGAGACCCAGTACTTC. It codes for CATSRDVATETQYF.

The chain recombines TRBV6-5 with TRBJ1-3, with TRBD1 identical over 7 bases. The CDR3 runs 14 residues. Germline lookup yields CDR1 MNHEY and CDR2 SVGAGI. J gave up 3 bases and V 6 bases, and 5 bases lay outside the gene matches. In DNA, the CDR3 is TGTGCCAGCAGAACAGGGGTCATTGGAAACACCATATATTTT. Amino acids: CASRTGVIGNTIYF.

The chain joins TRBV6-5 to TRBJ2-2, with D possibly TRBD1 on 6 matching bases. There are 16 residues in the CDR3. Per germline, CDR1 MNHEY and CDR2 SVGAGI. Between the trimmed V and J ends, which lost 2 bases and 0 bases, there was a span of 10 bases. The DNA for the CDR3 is TGTGCCAGCAGTTACGGGGGCCCGGCGAACACCGGGGAGCTGTTTTTT. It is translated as CASSYGGPANTGELFF.

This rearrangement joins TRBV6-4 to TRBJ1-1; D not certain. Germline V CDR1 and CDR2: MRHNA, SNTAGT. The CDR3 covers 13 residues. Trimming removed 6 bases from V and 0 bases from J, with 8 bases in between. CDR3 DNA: TGTGCCAGCAGCCTGGAGGTGAACACTGAAGCTTTCTTT. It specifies CASSLEVNTEAFF.

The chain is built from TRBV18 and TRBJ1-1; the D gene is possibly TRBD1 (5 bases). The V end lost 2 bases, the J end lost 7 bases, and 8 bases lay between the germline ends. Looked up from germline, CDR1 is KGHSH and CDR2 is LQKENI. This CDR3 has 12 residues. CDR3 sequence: CASSPGAGEAFF. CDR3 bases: TGTGCCAGCTCACCAGGGGCTGGTGAAGCTTTCTTT.

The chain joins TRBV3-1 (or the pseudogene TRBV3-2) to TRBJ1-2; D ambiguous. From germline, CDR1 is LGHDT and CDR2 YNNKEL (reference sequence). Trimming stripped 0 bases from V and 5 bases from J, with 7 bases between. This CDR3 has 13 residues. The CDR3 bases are TGTGCCAGCAGCCAAGATGGCAGATATGGCTACACCTTC. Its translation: CASSQDGRYGYTF.

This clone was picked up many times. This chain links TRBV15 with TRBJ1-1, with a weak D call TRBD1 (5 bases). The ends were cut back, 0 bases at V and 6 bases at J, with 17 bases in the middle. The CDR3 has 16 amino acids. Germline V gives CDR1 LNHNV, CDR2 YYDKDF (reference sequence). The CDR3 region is CATSRDLRHGRAEAFF. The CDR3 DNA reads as TGTGCCACCAGCAGAGATCTTAGACACGGCAGGGCTGAAGCTTTCTTT.

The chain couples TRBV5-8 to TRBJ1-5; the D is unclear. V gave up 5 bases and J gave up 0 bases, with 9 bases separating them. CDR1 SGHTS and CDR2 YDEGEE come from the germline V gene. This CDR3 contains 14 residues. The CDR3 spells CASSWAPSNQPQHF. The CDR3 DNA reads TGTGCCAGCAGTTGGGCCCCTAGCAATCAGCCCCAGCATTTT. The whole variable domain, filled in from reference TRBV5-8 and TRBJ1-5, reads EAGVTQSPTHLIKTRGQQATLRCSPISGHTSVYWYQQALGLGLQFLLWYDEGEERNRGNFPPRFSGRQFPNYSSELNVNALELEDSALYLCASSWAPSNQPQHFGDGTRLSIL.

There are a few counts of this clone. The CDR3 coding sequence is TGTGCCAGCAGCCCTGAAGCGGGACAGGGACACGTCCTGACTTTC. Translating it yields CASSPEAGQGHVLTF. This chain uses TRBV5-5 with TRBJ2-6; TRBD1 matches 9 bases. Germline V gene sequence: CDR1 SGHKS, CDR2 YYEKEE (reference sequence). This CDR3 region has 15 residues. With V trimmed by 4 bases and J by 11 bases, 10 bases remained unmatched.